This T cell receptor (beta chain) was identified in a study of OX40 agonist ivuxolimab in advanced cancers. For the study at large: From about 23 to 85 years was the age range, with a mean of about 54 years, and about 83% were male. The study's findings and limits: The study found among the lowest clonal expansion in partial responders at 0.1-3.0 mg/kg.

The protocol was immunoSEQ multiplex PCR, while the TCRdb copy is restricted to in-frame clones and leaves out a portion. The data contain some 95,000 clones, about 91% of them singletons. Blood draws occurred at baseline, cycle 4 day 1, and cycle 7 day 1. The sample holds one count of this clone. Its specificity is not known. Source: CD4+ or CD8+ T cells sorted from blood, taken in a trial of the OX40 agonist ivuxolimab. The origin of this receptor is an adult with an advanced solid tumor such as melanoma, head and neck, liver or kidney cancer.

The CDR3 spells CASSKARDPLGNEQFF. CDR3 bases: TGTGCCAGCAGCAAAGCTCGGGACCCGCTAGGGAATGAGCAGTTCTTC. The rearrangement links TRBV21-1 to TRBJ2-1. TRBV21-1 is a known pseudogene. This CDR3 has 16 amino acids.